One TCR beta chain is described in this entry. Clones were sequenced by immunoSEQ multiplex PCR, and TCRdb holds only the in-frame ones, with some missing. Among about 200,000 clones listed, approximately 83% were seen once. This entry is derived from a study of blood T cell repertoires in COVID-19. Looked up from germline, CDR1 is SGHNT and CDR2 is YYREEE (reference sequence). The J segment lost 4 bases and the V segment lost 4 bases, leaving 7 bases of the junction unmatched. CDR3 length: 18 residues. This chain links TRBV5-4 with TRBJ2-2, with 16 bases matching TRBD2. Material for sequencing was peripheral blood. This TCR derives from a woman aged 40 to 50 with active or convalescent COVID-19. CDR3 residues: CASSRGLAGGLSTGELFF. DNA of the CDR3: TGTGCCAGCAGCCGGGGACTAGCGGGAGGGCTTAGCACCGGGGAGCTGTTTTTT.